This T cell receptor beta chain is from a study of beta chain features in type 1 diabetes. Study background: The examined sorted cells totaled fewer than 140 million across samples. General study findings and limits: People with Type 1 diabetes carried modestly yet significantly shorter TCRB CDR3s in all four CD4+ subsets.

Since all of the isolated RNA was reverse transcribed, expressed TCRB transcripts were what got sequenced. Generated by immunoSEQ multiplex PCR, the TCRdb table keeps only in-frame clones and is missing some. The repertoire has nearly 700,000 clones, around 15% of them found once; the top ten carry approximately 0.022%. V was cut by 7 bases and J by 5 bases, with 13 bases left in between. CDR1 is MNHEY, CDR2 SVGAGI, per germline. CDR3 size: 13 residues. For this clone: Its target is not known.

The receptor was isolated from a man aged 18-30 years with type 1 diabetes. V and J are TRBV6-5 and TRBJ2-3; D is unclear. Material for sequencing was naive CD4+ T cells from blood. As DNA, the CDR3 is TGTGCCAGCACCTCATCGAGGAAAGATACGCAGTATTTT. It translates to CASTSSRKDTQYF.